The TCR beta chain under discussion was sequenced for a study of glioma-infiltrating T cells. Broader study findings: Only very few CDR3 sequences appeared in both tissue and blood. Non-neoplastic patients had below-expected tissue-blood divergence, while all gliomas exceeded expectation.

Using RNA template, CDR3s of TCR alpha and beta were amplified with iRepertoire arm-PCR. For one-step reverse transcription and amplification, 100-400 ng of tissue mRNA or PBMC total RNA was used. MiXCR was run by TCRdb on the multiplex PCR reads, yielding one entry per CDR3 protein. The table lists over 130,000 distinct CDR3 sequences, about two fifths of them singletons. This clonotype was counted only a few times. Antigen: not known. CDR1 is MGHDK, CDR2 SYGVNS, per germline. Between the trimmed V and J ends, which lost 4 bases and 5 bases, there was a span of 13 bases. The CDR3 has 14 amino acids. Sequencing input: glioma tissue, nonneoplastic brain tissue, or PBMCs (not recorded which). This receptor was obtained from a human donor with low-grade glioma or glioblastoma, undergoing nonglioma brain surgery, or in good health (not recorded which). This chain joins TRBV25-1 and TRBJ2-3; D perhaps matches TRBD2 (5 bases). The chain's CDR3 is CASSAVLRGDTQYF. The CDR3 DNA sequence: TGTGCCAGCAGTGCGGTGCTTCGGGGAGATACGCAGTATTTT.